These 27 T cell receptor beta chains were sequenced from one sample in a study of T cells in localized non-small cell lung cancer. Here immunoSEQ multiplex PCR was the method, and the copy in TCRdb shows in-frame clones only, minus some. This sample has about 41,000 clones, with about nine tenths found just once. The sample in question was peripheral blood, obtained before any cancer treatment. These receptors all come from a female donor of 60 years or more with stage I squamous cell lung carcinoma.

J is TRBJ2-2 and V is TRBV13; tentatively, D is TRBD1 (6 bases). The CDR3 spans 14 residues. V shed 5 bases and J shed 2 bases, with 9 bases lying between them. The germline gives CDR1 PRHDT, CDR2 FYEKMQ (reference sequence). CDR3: CASSRTANTGELFF. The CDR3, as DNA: TGTGCCAGCAGCAGGACAGCCAACACCGGGGAGCTGTTTTTT.

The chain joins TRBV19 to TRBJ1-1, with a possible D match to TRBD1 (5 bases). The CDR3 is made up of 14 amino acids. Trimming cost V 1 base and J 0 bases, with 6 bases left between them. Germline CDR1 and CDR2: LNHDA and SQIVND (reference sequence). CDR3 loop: CASSIGTLNTEAFF. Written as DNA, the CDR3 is TGTGCCAGTAGTATAGGGACACTGAACACTGAAGCTTTCTTT.

The CDR3 region has the DNA TGTGCTAGTGGTTTGGTACAGGGGGCCCACGAGCAGTACTTC. Translating gives CASGLVQGAHEQYF. The chain employs TRBV12-5 and TRBJ2-7; 9 nucleotides align to TRBD1. CDR3 size: 14 residues. V lost 0 bases, J lost 5 bases, and 2 bases stayed unmatched. Germline V gene sequence: CDR1 LGHNT, CDR2 FRNRAP.

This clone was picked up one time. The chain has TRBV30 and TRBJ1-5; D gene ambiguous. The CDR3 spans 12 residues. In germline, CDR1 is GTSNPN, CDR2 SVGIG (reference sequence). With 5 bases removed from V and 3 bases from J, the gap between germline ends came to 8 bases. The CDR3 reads CAWDGNNQPQHF. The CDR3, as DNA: TGTGCCTGGGACGGCAACAATCAGCCCCAGCATTTT.

This CDR3 reads CASSSGRAGNEQFF. CDR3 DNA: TGTGCCAGCAGCAGCGGGAGGGCCGGGAATGAGCAGTTCTTC. The V gene is TRBV6-4, the J gene TRBJ2-1; 10 bases align to TRBD2. The CDR3 contains 14 residues. Unmatched junction bases numbered 6, after V lost 6 bases and J lost 7 bases. Germline V gene data show CDR1 as MRHNA and CDR2 as SNTAGT.

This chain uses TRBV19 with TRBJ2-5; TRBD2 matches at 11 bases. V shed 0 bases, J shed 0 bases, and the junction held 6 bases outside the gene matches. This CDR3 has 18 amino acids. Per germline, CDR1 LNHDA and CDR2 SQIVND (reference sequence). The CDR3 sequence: CASSIDFGLAGHQETQYF. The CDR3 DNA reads TGTGCCAGTAGTATAGATTTCGGACTAGCGGGCCACCAAGAGACCCAGTACTTC.

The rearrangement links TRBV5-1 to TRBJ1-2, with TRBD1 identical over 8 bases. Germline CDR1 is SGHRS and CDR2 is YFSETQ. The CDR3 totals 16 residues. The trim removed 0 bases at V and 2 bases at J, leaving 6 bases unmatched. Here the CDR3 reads CASSLGSGGLNYGYTF. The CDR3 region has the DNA TGCGCCAGCAGCTTGGGTTCAGGGGGCCTGAACTATGGCTACACCTTC. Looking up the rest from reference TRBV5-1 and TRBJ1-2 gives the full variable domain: KAGVTQTPRYLIKTRGQQVTLSCSPISGHRSVSWYQQTPGQGLQFLFEYFSETQRNKGNFPGRFSGRQFSNSRSEMNVSTLELGDSALYLCASSLGSGGLNYGYTFGSGTRLTVV.

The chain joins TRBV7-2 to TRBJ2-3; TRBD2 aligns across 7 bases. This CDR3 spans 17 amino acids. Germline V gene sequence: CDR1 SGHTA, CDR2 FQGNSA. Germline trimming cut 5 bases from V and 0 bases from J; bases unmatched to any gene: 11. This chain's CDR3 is CASSRWGDYPSTDTQYF. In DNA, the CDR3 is TGTGCCAGCAGCCGGTGGGGGGACTACCCGAGCACAGATACGCAGTATTTT.

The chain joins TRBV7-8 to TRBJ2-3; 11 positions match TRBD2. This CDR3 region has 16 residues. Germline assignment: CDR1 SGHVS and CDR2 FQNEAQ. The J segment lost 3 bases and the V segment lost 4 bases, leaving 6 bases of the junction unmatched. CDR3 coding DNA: TGTGCCAGCAGCTCTCAATGGACTAGCGGGACAGATACGCAGTATTTT. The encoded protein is CASSSQWTSGTDTQYF.

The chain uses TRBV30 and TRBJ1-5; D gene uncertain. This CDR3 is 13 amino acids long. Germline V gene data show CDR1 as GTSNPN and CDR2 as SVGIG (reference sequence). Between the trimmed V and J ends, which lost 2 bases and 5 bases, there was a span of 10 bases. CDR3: CAWSLGWDQPQHF. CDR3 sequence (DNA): TGTGCCTGGAGTTTGGGGTGGGATCAGCCCCAGCATTTT.

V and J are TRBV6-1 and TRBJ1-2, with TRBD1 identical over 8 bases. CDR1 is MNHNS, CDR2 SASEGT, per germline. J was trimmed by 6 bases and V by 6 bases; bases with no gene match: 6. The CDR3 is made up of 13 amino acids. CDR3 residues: CASSRATGDGYTF. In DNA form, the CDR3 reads TGTGCCAGCAGCCGAGCGACAGGGGATGGCTACACCTTC.

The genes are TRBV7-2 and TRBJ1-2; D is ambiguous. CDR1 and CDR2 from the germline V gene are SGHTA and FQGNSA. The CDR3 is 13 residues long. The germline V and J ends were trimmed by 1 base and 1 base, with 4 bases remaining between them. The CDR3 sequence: CASSLDSNYGYTF. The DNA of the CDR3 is TGTGCCAGCAGCTTAGACAGTAACTATGGCTACACCTTC.

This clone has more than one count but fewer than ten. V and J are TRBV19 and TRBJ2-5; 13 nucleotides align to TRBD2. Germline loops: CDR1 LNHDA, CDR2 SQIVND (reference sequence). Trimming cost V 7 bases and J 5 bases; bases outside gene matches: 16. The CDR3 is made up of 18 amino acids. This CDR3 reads CASTPNRLAGGGLETQYF. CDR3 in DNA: TGTGCCAGTACCCCAAACCGACTAGCGGGAGGAGGGTTGGAGACCCAGTACTTC.

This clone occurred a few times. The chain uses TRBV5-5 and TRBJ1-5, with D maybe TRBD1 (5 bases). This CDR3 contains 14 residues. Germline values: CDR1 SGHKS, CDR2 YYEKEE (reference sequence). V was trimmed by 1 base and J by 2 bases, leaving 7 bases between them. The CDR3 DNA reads TGTGCCAGCAGCTTGAGGGACGGCAATCAGCCCCAGCATTTT. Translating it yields CASSLRDGNQPQHF.

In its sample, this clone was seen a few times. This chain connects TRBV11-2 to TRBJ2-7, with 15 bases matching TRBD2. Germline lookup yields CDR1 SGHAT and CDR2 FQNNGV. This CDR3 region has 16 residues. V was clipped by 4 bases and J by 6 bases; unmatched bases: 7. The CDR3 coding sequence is TGTGCCAGCAGCTGGAGGACTAGCGGGAGGGCCCCCGAGCAGTACTTC. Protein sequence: CASSWRTSGRAPEQYF.

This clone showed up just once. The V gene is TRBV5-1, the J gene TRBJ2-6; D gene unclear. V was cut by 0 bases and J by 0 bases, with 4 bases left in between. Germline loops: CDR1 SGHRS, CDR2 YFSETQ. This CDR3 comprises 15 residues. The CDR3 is CASSLVYSGANVLTF. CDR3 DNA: TGCGCCAGCAGCTTGGTGTACTCTGGGGCCAACGTCCTGACTTTC.

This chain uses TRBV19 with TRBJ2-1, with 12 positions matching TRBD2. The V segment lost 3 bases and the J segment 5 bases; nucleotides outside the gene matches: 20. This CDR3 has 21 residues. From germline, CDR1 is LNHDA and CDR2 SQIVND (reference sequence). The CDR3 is CASSMRGTGLAGGPLDNEQFF. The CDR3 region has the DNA TGTGCCAGTAGTATGCGAGGTACGGGGCTAGCGGGAGGGCCTCTGGACAATGAGCAGTTCTTC.

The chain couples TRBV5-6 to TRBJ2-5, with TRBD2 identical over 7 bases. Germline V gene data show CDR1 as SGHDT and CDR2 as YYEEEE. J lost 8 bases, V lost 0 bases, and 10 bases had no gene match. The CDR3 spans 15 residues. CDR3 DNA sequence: TGTGCCAGCAGCTTGGCGGCTAGCGGCGCCGGTACCCAGTACTTC. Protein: CASSLAASGAGTQYF.

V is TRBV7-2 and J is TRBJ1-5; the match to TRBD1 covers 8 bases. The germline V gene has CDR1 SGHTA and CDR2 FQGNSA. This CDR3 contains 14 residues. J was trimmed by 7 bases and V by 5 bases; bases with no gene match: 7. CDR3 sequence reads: CASSADRAGQPQHF. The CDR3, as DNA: TGTGCCAGCAGCGCGGACAGGGCTGGGCAGCCCCAGCATTTT.

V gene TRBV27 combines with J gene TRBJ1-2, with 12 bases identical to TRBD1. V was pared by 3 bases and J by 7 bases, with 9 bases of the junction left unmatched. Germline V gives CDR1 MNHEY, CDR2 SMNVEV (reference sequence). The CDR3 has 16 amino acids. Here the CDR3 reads CASSFLGTGGKSGYTF. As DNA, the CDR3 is TGTGCCAGCAGTTTTCTGGGGACAGGGGGCAAGAGTGGCTACACCTTC.

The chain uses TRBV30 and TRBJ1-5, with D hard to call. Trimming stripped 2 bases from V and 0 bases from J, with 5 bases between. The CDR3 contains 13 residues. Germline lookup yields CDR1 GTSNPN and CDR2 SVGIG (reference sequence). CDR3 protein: CAWSLTSNQPQHF. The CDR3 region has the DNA TGTGCCTGGAGTCTGACTAGCAATCAGCCCCAGCATTTT.

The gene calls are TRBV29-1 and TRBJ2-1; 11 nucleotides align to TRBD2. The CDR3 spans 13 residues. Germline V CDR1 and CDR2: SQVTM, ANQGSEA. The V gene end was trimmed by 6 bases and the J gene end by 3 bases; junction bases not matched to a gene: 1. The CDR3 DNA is TGCAGCGTGGGACTAGCGGACTACAATGAGCAGTTCTTC. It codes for CSVGLADYNEQFF.

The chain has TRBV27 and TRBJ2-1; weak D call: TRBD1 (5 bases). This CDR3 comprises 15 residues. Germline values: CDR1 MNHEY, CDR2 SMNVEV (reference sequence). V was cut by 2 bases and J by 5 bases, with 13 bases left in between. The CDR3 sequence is CASSLGARQNNEQFF. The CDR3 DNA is TGTGCCAGCAGTTTAGGGGCCCGGCAAAACAATGAGCAGTTCTTC.

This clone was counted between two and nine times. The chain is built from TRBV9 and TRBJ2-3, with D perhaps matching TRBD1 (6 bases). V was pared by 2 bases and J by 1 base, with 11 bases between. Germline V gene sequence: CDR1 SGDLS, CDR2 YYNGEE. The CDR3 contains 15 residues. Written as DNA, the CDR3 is TGTGCCAGCAGCGTCTTGGGGGCTGGCACAGATACGCAGTATTTT. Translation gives CASSVLGAGTDTQYF.

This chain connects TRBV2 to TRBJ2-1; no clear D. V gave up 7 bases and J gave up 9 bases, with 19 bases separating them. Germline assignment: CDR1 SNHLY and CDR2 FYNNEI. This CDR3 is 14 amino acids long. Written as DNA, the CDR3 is TGTGCCAGCATGCCCAGCGAGGAGATCGGTGAGCAGTTCTTC. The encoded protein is CASMPSEEIGEQFF.

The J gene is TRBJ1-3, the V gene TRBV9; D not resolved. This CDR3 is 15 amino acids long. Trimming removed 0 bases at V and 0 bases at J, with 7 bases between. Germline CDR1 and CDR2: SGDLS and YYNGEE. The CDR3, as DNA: TGTGCCAGCAGCGTAGGAACGGACTCTGGAAACACCATATATTTT. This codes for CASSVGTDSGNTIYF.

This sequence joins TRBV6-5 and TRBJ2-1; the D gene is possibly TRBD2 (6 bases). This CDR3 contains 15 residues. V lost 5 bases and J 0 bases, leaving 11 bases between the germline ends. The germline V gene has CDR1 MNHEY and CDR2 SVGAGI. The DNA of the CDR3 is TGTGCCAGCAGTGGGGACTGGAGCTCCTACAATGAGCAGTTCTTC. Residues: CASSGDWSSYNEQFF.